These 24 T cell receptor beta chains were sequenced from one sample in a study of CD8 T cells in Susac syndrome. Reverse transcription used roughly 0.5 to 1 ug RNA and random hexamers. TCRdb fed the immunoSEQ multiplex PCR reads into MiXCR, producing one record per CDR3 protein. The table lists 55,000 to 85,000 distinct CDR3 sequences, under 96% of them singletons, with more than 0.09% in the top ten. Sequencing was carried out using CD4+ T cells from PBMCs. Every receptor here comes from a human donor with multiple sclerosis.

The rearrangement links TRBV12-3 or TRBV12-4 to TRBJ2-7, with D hard to call. Trimming took 6 bases from V and 6 from J, leaving 12 bases between them. The CDR3 totals 12 residues. The CDR3 loop is CASSSAEREQYF. In nucleotides, the CDR3 is TGTGCCAGCAGCTCCGCGGAGCGCGAGCAGTACTTC.

This chain joins TRBV3-1 and TRBJ2-3; possible D gene TRBD1, 5 bases. The CDR3 is 15 residues long. The germline CDR1 and CDR2 sequences are LGHDT and YNNKEL (reference sequence). Between the trimmed V and J ends, which lost 6 bases and 4 bases, there was a span of 17 bases. The CDR3 bases are TGTGCCAGCAGACCGGACACCGGGTTGTCAGATACGCAGTATTTT. Translation gives CASRPDTGLSDTQYF.

The V gene is TRBV30, the J gene TRBJ1-4, with D unresolved. The CDR3 loop spans 14 amino acids. The V and J ends lost 0 bases and 8 bases respectively, with 13 bases between them. Germline V gene data show CDR1 as GTSNPN and CDR2 as SVGIG (reference sequence). This CDR3 is CAWSVPWASEKLFF. Here the CDR3 DNA reads TGTGCCTGGAGTGTTCCCTGGGCAAGCGAAAAACTGTTTTTT. Full variable domain (rest looked up from reference TRBV30 and TRBJ1-4): SQTIHQWPATLVQPVGSPLSLECTVEGTSNPNLYWYRQAAGRGLQLLFYSVGIGQISSEVPQNLSASRPQDRQFILSSKKLLLSDSGFYLCAWSVPWASEKLFFGSGTQLSVL.

The gene calls are TRBV24-1 and TRBJ2-1; 14 nucleotides line up with TRBD2. V lost 0 bases and J lost 4; bases outside the gene matches: 4. The CDR3 sequence is 18 residues long. Germline CDR1 is KGHDR and CDR2 is SFDVKD. CDR3 region: CATSDLPGTSGGYNEQFF. In DNA form, the CDR3 reads TGTGCCACCAGTGATTTGCCGGGGACTAGCGGGGGTTACAATGAGCAGTTCTTC.

This chain's CDR3 is CASSQVPSRAYEQYF. The CDR3 region has the DNA TGCGCCAGCAGCCAAGTCCCCTCCAGGGCCTACGAGCAGTACTTC. The chain has TRBV4-1 and TRBJ2-7; D is perhaps TRBD1 (5 bases). This CDR3 is 15 amino acids long. V was clipped by 1 base and J by 2 bases, with 12 bases between them. Germline V CDR1 and CDR2: MGHRA, YSYEKL.

This CDR3 is CASSLRTGNGYTF. The CDR3 DNA follows: TGTGCCAGCAGTTTACGGACAGGGAACGGCTACACCTTC. V is TRBV12-3 or TRBV12-4 and J is TRBJ1-2, with 8 bases matching TRBD1. J lost 8 bases, V lost 2 bases, and 4 bases had no gene match. The CDR3 contains 13 residues.

This clonotype was seen a single time. The chain has TRBV12-3 or TRBV12-4 and TRBJ1-5; the match to TRBD1 covers 7 bases. The CDR3 spans 17 residues. Trimming cost V 3 bases and J 2 bases; bases outside gene matches: 10. Here the CDR3 reads CASSLGPTGTGNQPQHF. In DNA form, the CDR3 reads TGTGCCAGCAGTTTGGGCCCGACCGGGACAGGCAATCAGCCCCAGCATTTT.

The CDR3 loop reads CASSYSWTTTDTQYF. DNA for the CDR3: TGTGCCAGCAGTTACTCGTGGACTACCACAGATACGCAGTATTTT. V is TRBV6-6 and J is TRBJ2-3, with D possibly being TRBD2 (6 bases). Trimming took off 0 bases at V and 2 bases at J, with 9 bases between the two ends. CDR1 is MNHNY, CDR2 SVGAGI, per germline (reference sequence). The CDR3 spans 15 residues.

This clonotype was observed once. V usage is TRBV7-2 and J usage is TRBJ2-1, with D possibly matching TRBD1 (6 bases). This CDR3 region has 15 residues. Germline-derived CDR1 and CDR2 are SGHTA and FQGNSA. Trimming removed 2 bases at V and 3 bases at J, with 11 bases between. The CDR3 region has the DNA TGTGCCAGCAGCTTACGGACAGCCGACTACAATGAGCAGTTCTTC. It codes for CASSLRTADYNEQFF.

V is TRBV6-2 or TRBV6-3 and J is TRBJ2-7; D may be TRBD1 (5 bases). Germline V CDR1 and CDR2: MNHEY, SVGEGT. The CDR3 loop spans 12 amino acids. V lost 5 bases and J 1 base, leaving 6 bases between the germline ends. This CDR3 is CASSQGSYEQYF. The CDR3 bases are TGTGCCAGCAGTCAGGGTTCCTACGAGCAGTACTTC.

The chain links TRBV29-1 to TRBJ1-5, with 10 bases that match TRBD1. With V trimmed by 6 bases and J by 4 bases, 3 bases remained unmatched. Per germline, CDR1 SQVTM and CDR2 ANQGSEA. This CDR3 has 13 amino acids. Here the CDR3 DNA reads TGCAGCGTGACAGGGGGCCCGAATCAGCCCCAGCATTTT. It specifies CSVTGGPNQPQHF.

The V and J genes are TRBV29-1 and TRBJ1-2; the match to TRBD1 covers 7 bases. J lost 2 bases, V lost 4 bases, and 4 bases had no gene match. Germline V gene sequence: CDR1 SQVTM, CDR2 ANQGSEA. The CDR3 contains 13 residues. The CDR3 sequence: CSVAEGGNYGYTF. The CDR3 DNA sequence: TGCAGCGTTGCTGAAGGGGGCAACTATGGCTACACCTTC.

This clonotype was found once. J is TRBJ2-1 and V is TRBV28; perhaps TRBD2 as D (6 bases). The germline CDR1 and CDR2 sequences are MDHEN and SYDVKM. The CDR3 is made up of 14 amino acids. The V end lost 5 bases, the J end lost 7 bases, and 15 bases lay between the germline ends. The CDR3: CASSPVSTRNEQFF. In DNA, the CDR3 is TGTGCCAGCAGTCCAGTATCGACTAGGAATGAGCAGTTCTTC.

The V and J genes are TRBV11-1 and TRBJ2-5; D is uncertain. CDR1 is SGHAT and CDR2 is FQDESV in the germline V gene (reference sequence). The CDR3 is 16 amino acids. Trimming stripped 5 bases from V and 0 bases from J, with 16 bases between. The CDR3 spells CASSQRASLYQETQYF. The CDR3 DNA follows: TGTGCCAGCAGCCAGCGAGCCAGTTTGTACCAAGAGACCCAGTACTTC.

V gene TRBV7-3 combines with J gene TRBJ2-2; the match to TRBD1 covers 9 bases. V shed 6 bases and J 5 bases; nucleotides not matched to a gene: 10. This CDR3 is 16 amino acids long. Germline V gene lookup returns CDR1 SGHTA and CDR2 FQGTGA. CDR3 sequence: CASSPMGQGKTGELFF. In DNA form, the CDR3 reads TGTGCCAGCAGTCCCATGGGACAGGGAAAAACCGGGGAGCTGTTTTTT.

This chain connects TRBV19 to TRBJ1-6; the D is unclear. The CDR3 extends over 15 amino acids. The V end was cut by 3 bases, the J end by 10 bases, with 16 bases between. Germline loops: CDR1 LNHDA, CDR2 SQIVND (reference sequence). CDR3 coding DNA: TGTGCCAGTAGTATCCGGCAGCGTTTCGGGTCACCCCTCCACTTT. It yields the protein CASSIRQRFGSPLHF. Complete variable domain (other parts from reference TRBV19 and TRBJ1-6): DGGITQSPKYLFRKEGQNVTLSCEQNLNHDAMYWYRQDPGQGLRLIYYSQIVNDFQKGDIAEGYSVSREKKESFPLTVTSAQKNPTAFYLCASSIRQRFGSPLHFGNGTRLTVT.

This chain links TRBV30 with TRBJ2-7, with no clear D. The V and J ends lost 3 bases and 0 bases respectively, with 12 bases between them. Looked up from germline, CDR1 is GTSNPN and CDR2 is SVGIG (reference sequence). CDR3 length: 14 residues. For the CDR3, the DNA is TGTGCCTGGAGGAGACCCCTCCTCTCCTACGAGCAGTACTTC. Its protein is CAWRRPLLSYEQYF.

This chain connects TRBV12-3 or TRBV12-4 to TRBJ2-5; D possibly corresponds to TRBD2 (6 bases). CDR3 size: 17 residues. Trimming cost V 3 bases and J 0 bases, with 17 bases left between them. In DNA, the CDR3 is TGTGCCAGCAGTTTGATGAGAGGGCCGGGGGACCAAGAGACCCAGTACTTC. This codes for CASSLMRGPGDQETQYF.

The chain couples TRBV25-1 to TRBJ1-5; a weak D match, TRBD1 (5 bases). This CDR3 contains 14 residues. Between the trimmed V and J ends, which lost 4 bases and 1 base, there was a span of 8 bases. Germline V gene data show CDR1 as MGHDK and CDR2 as SYGVNS. The CDR3 DNA follows: TGTGCCAGCAGTGGAGACAGAAGCAATCAGCCCCAGCATTTT. Amino acid sequence: CASSGDRSNQPQHF.

The gene calls are TRBV7-9 and TRBJ2-6; D possibly corresponds to TRBD1 (6 bases). The CDR3 is made up of 16 amino acids. CDR1 and CDR2 (germline): SEHNR, FQNEAQ (reference sequence). Trimming took off 6 bases at V and 1 base at J, with 13 bases between the two ends. The CDR3 reads CASRQGDLSGANVLTF. The CDR3 DNA is TGTGCCAGCAGACAGGGCGACTTATCTGGGGCCAACGTCCTGACTTTC.

The CDR3 reads CASTTLTGAAGEQFF. The CDR3 region has the DNA TGTGCCAGCACGACTTTGACAGGGGCAGCAGGAGAGCAGTTCTTC. The chain is built from TRBV7-9 and TRBJ2-1; TRBD1 aligns across 8 bases. Germline CDR1 and CDR2: SEHNR and FQNEAQ (reference sequence). V trimming: 7 bases; J trimming: 10 bases; junction bases outside the gene matches: 15. The CDR3 is 15 residues long.

The chain has TRBV7-8 and TRBJ2-3; no firm D call. Germline V gene sequence: CDR1 SGHVS, CDR2 FQNEAQ. V was cut by 1 base and J by 12 bases, with 11 bases left in between. This CDR3 contains 12 residues. This chain's CDR3 is CASSLVAEYQYF. The DNA for the CDR3 is TGTGCCAGCAGCTTAGTGGCAGAGTATCAGTATTTT.

V usage is TRBV6-2 or TRBV6-3 and J usage is TRBJ2-7; tentatively, D is TRBD1 (6 bases). Trimming removed 6 bases from V and 4 bases from J, with 13 bases in between. The germline CDR1 and CDR2 sequences are MNHEY and SVGEGT. The CDR3 is 13 amino acids. CDR3 amino acids: CASRGTPFYEQYF. The DNA for the CDR3 is TGTGCCAGCAGGGGGACACCATTTTACGAGCAGTACTTC.

V usage is TRBV20-1 and J usage is TRBJ2-5, with D perhaps TRBD1 (6 bases). The germline gives CDR1 DFQATT, CDR2 SNEGSKA (reference sequence). Deletions cut 6 bases from V and 1 base from J, with 12 bases between. This CDR3 contains 13 residues. The CDR3 here is CSATRGSQETQYF. In DNA form, the CDR3 reads TGCAGTGCAACGAGGGGGTCCCAAGAGACCCAGTACTTC.